The rows below give T cell receptor beta chains drawn from one sample of a study of blood T cells in healthy people across ages. TCRdb re-called the 5' RACE reads through MiXCR, storing one row per CDR3 protein. The data hold about 1.6 million distinct CDR3 sequences, with about 31% observed a single time. The sample consisted of blood. Receptors originate from a woman in her twenties or thirties in good health. CDR3s include the opening cysteine and the closing phenylalanine or tryptophan. The order of the fields is CDR3 DNA, CDR3 protein, J gene, D gene, clone size, V gene. A D gene is named only where the DNA matches it firmly. Some rows have no size entry. The others give once, few or many, or a class for an expanded clone.

CDR3nt: TGTGCCAGCATTTATAGCGGGATTAAAACAGATACGCAGTATTTT; CDR3aa: CASIYSGIKTDTQYF; j_gene: TRBJ2-3; d_gene: TRBD2; abundance: few; v_gene: TRBV6-1
CDR3nt: TGTGCCAGCACAAGTAGCGGGGGGGACACCGGGGAGCTGTTTTTT; CDR3aa: CASTSSGGDTGELFF; j_gene: TRBJ2-2; d_gene: TRBD2; abundance: few; v_gene: TRBV12-3/TRBV12-4
CDR3nt: TGCGCCAGCAGCTTATCAAGCTCTGGGGCCAACGTCCTGACTTTC; CDR3aa: CASSLSSSGANVLTF; j_gene: TRBJ2-6; d_gene: NA; abundance: many; v_gene: TRBV5-1
CDR3nt: TGTGCCAGCAGCCGAGGCGGGGACATCTACGAGCAGTACTTC; CDR3aa: CASSRGGDIYEQYF; j_gene: TRBJ2-7; d_gene: NA; abundance: NA; v_gene: TRBV3-1
CDR3nt: TGTGCCAGCAGTTTTGGGGGGTTTGTTAATAATTCACCCCTCCACTTT; CDR3aa: CASSFGGFVNNSPLHF; j_gene: TRBJ1-6; d_gene: NA; abundance: NA; v_gene: TRBV28
CDR3nt: TGCAGTGCGAGAGGACAGAGTGACTACGAGCAGTACTTC; CDR3aa: CSARGQSDYEQYF; j_gene: TRBJ2-7; d_gene: NA; abundance: few; v_gene: TRBV20-1
CDR3nt: TGTGCCGGCAGCGTAGAAGGGGGAGAAGAGACCCAGTACTTC; CDR3aa: CAGSVEGGEETQYF; j_gene: TRBJ2-5; d_gene: NA; abundance: NA; v_gene: TRBV9
CDR3nt: TGTGCCAGCAGCGCGGGGACAGGGGGCAAAGGGGAGCTGTTTTTT; CDR3aa: CASSAGTGGKGELFF; j_gene: TRBJ2-2; d_gene: TRBD1; abundance: NA; v_gene: TRBV27
CDR3nt: TGTGCCAGCAGTGAGGGCCCTCCCGAAAGCAATCAGCCCCAGCATTTT; CDR3aa: CASSEGPPESNQPQHF; j_gene: TRBJ1-5; d_gene: NA; abundance: NA; v_gene: TRBV6-1
CDR3nt: TGCGCCAGCAGCTTGGTTCAGGGGGCCCGAGAGACCCAGTACTTC; CDR3aa: CASSLVQGARETQYF; j_gene: TRBJ2-5; d_gene: TRBD1; abundance: few; v_gene: TRBV5-1